This is a list of T cell receptor beta chains from one sample in a study of blood T cell repertoires in COVID-19. Here immunoSEQ multiplex PCR was the method, and the copy in TCRdb shows in-frame clones only, minus some. The sample includes about 140,000 clones, roughly 90% of them seen just once. Sequencing was performed on peripheral blood. The receptors come from a human donor in a cohort sampled during active COVID-19. CDR3s include the opening cysteine and the closing phenylalanine or tryptophan. D genes are given only for firm matches. Only part of the rows carry a size: once, few, many, or a class if the clone is expanded.

d_call clone_size j_call v_call cdr3_length cdr3_aa cdr3_nt
NA NA TRBJ1-1 TRBV7-8 13 CASSPQATRTVFF TGTGCCAGCAGCCCCCAGGCGACACGTACGGTCTTCTTT
TRBD1 NA TRBJ2-7 TRBV10-3 13 CAITADRGREQYF TGTGCCATCACCGCGGACAGGGGGCGGGAGCAGTACTTC
NA NA TRBJ2-1 TRBV18 14 CASSPEVTYNEQFF TGTGCCAGCTCACCGGAGGTAACCTACAATGAGCAGTTCTTC
TRBD1 NA TRBJ1-4 TRBV15 14 CATRAGTGRGELFF TGTGCCACCAGGGCCGGGACAGGGCGAGGGGAACTGTTTTTT
NA NA TRBJ1-2 TRBV3-1/TRBV3-2 14 CASSQDIAGFGYTF TGTGCCAGCAGCCAAGATATCGCGGGATTTGGCTACACCTTC
NA NA TRBJ1-1 TRBV9 16 CASSPTASNMNTEAFF TGTGCCAGCAGCCCCACGGCTAGCAACATGAACACTGAAGCTTTCTTT
NA NA TRBJ1-6 TRBV9 17 CASSSGHASSYNSPLHF TGTGCCAGCAGCTCCGGACACGCGAGCTCCTATAATTCACCCCTCCACTTT
NA NA TRBJ2-1 TRBV11-1 15 CASSLYGSFNNEQFF TGTGCCAGCAGCTTATACGGGAGCTTTAACAATGAGCAGTTCTTC
NA NA TRBJ2-1 TRBV29-1 13 CSVQGGTYNEQFF TGCAGCGTGCAGGGAGGTACCTACAATGAGCAGTTCTTC
NA NA TRBJ2-1 TRBV6-2/TRBV6-3 15 CASSPFDTDGDEQFF TGTGCCAGCAGCCCGTTCGACACCGACGGCGATGAGCAGTTCTTC
TRBD1 NA TRBJ2-1 TRBV7-9 15 CASSFGQGAWGGQFF TGTGCCAGCAGCTTTGGACAGGGGGCTTGGGGAGGGCAGTTCTTC
TRBD1 NA TRBJ1-2 TRBV7-2 15 CASSHRDRGFYGYTF TGTGCCAGCAGCCATAGGGACAGGGGATTCTATGGCTACACCTTC
TRBD1 NA TRBJ1-6 TRBV5-6 14 CASTPGQGYSPLHF TGTGCCAGCACCCCGGGACAGGGCTATTCACCCCTCCACTTT
TRBD1 NA TRBJ2-2 TRBV5-1 14 CASSQTDRARELFF TGCGCCAGCAGCCAAACAGACAGGGCCCGGGAGCTGTTTTTT
NA few TRBJ1-1 TRBV3-1/TRBV3-2 13 CASSPQWNTEAFF TGTGCCAGCAGCCCCCAGTGGAACACTGAAGCTTTCTTT
NA once TRBJ1-1 TRBV5-4 15 CASSLGGRSDTEAFF TGTGCCAGCAGCTTGGGGGGGCGTTCGGACACTGAAGCTTTCTTT
NA NA TRBJ2-2 TRBV7-2 15 CASSFGRGSAGELFF TGTGCCAGCAGCTTTGGCAGGGGATCGGCCGGGGAGCTGTTTTTT